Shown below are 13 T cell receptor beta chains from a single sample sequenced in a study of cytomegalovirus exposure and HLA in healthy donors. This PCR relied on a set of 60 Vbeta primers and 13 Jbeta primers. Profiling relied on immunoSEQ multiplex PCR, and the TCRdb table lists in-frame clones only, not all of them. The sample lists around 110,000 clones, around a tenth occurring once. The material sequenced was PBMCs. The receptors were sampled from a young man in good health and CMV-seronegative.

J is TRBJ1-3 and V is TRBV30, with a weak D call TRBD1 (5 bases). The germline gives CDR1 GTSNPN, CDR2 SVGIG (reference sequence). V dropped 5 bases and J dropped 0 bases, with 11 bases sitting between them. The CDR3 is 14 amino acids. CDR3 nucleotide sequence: TGTGCCTGGGAACAGGTGCGCTCTGGAAACACCATATATTTT. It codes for CAWEQVRSGNTIYF.

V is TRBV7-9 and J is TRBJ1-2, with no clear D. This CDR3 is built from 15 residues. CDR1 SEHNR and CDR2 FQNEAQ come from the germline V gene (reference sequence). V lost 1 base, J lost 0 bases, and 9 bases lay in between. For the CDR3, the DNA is TGTGCCAGCAGCTTAGGGGCAGGTCCTAACTATGGCTACACCTTC. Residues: CASSLGAGPNYGYTF.

The DNA of the CDR3 is TGTGCCAGTAGTTTCGGGACAGGCACCTACGAGCAGTACTTC. This codes for CASSFGTGTYEQYF. The J gene is TRBJ2-7, the V gene TRBV19; 8 bases map to TRBD1. V was pared by 5 bases and J by 2 bases, with 5 bases of the junction left unmatched. The CDR3 length is 14 residues. Per germline, CDR1 LNHDA and CDR2 SQIVND (reference sequence).

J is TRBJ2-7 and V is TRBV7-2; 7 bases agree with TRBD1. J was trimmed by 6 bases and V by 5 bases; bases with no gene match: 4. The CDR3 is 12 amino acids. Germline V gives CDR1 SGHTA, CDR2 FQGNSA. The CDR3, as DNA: TGTGCCAGCAGCGCGACAGGGATCGAGCAGTACTTC. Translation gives CASSATGIEQYF. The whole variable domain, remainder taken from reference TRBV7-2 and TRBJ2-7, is GAGVSQSPSNKVTEKGKDVELRCDPISGHTALYWYRQSLGQGLEFLIYFQGNSAPDKSGLPSDRFSAERTGGSVSTLTIQRTQQEDSAVYLCASSATGIEQYFGPGTRLTVT.

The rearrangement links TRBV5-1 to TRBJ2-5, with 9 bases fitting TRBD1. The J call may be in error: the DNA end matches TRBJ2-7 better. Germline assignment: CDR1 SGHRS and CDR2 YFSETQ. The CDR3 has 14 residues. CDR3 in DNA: TGCGCCAGCAGCTTGGGACAGGGGGCCTACGAGCAGTACTTC. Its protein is CASSLGQGAYEQYF.

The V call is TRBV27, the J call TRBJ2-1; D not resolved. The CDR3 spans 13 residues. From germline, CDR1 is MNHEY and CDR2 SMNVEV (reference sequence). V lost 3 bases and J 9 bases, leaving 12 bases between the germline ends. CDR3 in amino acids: CASSFSSAVEQFF. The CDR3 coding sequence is TGTGCCAGCAGTTTCTCCAGCGCGGTTGAGCAGTTCTTC.

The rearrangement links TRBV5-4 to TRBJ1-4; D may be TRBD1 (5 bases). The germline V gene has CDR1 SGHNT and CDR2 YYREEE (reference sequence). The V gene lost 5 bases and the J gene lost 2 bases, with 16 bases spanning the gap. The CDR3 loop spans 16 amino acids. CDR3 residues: CASSLWGDSTNEKLFF. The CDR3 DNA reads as TGTGCCAGCAGTTTGTGGGGGGACTCTACTAATGAAAAACTGTTTTTT.

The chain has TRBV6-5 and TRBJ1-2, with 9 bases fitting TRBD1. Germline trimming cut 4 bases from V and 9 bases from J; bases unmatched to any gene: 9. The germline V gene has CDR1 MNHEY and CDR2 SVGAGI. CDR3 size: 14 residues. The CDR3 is CASSFGDRALSYTF. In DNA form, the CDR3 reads TGTGCCAGCAGTTTCGGGGACAGGGCTTTGAGCTACACCTTC.

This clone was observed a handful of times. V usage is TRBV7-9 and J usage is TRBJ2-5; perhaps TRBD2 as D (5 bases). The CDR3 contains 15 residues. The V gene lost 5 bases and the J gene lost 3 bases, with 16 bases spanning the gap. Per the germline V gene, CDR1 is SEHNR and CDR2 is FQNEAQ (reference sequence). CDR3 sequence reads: CASSPKEATKETQYF. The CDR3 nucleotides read TGTGCCAGCAGCCCCAAGGAGGCTACAAAAGAGACCCAGTACTTC.

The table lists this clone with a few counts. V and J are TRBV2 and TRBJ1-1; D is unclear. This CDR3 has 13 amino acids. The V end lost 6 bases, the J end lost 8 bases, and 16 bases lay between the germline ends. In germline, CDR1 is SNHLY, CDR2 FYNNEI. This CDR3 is CASSTLPLQEAFF. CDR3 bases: TGTGCCAGCAGCACCCTTCCCCTACAGGAAGCTTTCTTT. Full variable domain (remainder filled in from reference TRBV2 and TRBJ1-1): EPEVTQTPSHQVTQMGQEVILRCVPISNHLYFYWYRQILGQKVEFLVSFYNNEISEKSEIFDDQFSVERPDGSNFTLKIRSTKLEDSAMYFCASSTLPLQEAFFGQGTRLTVV.

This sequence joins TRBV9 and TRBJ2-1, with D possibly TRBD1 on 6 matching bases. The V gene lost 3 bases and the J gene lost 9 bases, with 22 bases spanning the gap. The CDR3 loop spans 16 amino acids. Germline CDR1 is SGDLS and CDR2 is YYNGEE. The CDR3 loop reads CASSGQQGSGRGEQFF. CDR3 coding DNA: TGTGCCAGCAGCGGACAGCAGGGGTCGGGAAGGGGTGAGCAGTTCTTC.

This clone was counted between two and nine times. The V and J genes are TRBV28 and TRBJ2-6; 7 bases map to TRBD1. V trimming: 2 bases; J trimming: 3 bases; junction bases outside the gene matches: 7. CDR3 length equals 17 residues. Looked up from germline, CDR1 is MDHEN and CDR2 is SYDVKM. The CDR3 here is CASSLRPGGNGANVLTF. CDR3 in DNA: TGTGCCAGCAGTTTAAGGCCAGGGGGAAATGGGGCCAACGTCCTGACTTTC.

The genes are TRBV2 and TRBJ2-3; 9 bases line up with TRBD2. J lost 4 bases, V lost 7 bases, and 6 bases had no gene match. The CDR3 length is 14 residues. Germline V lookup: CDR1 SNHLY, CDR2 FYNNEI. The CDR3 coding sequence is TGTGCCAGCATTCGGACTAGCGCTCCAGATACGCAGTATTTT. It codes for CASIRTSAPDTQYF.